Listed below are T cell receptor beta chains from one sample, sequenced in a study of blood T cells in healthy people across ages. TCRdb reanalysed the 5' RACE reads using MiXCR and keeps one entry per CDR3 protein. The sample records approximately 580,000 distinct CDR3 sequences, 24% being singletons. Separately, the same data were catalogued under a study of T cells of mothers and their children.

What was sequenced was blood. The receptors were sampled from a boy aged 5-17 years in good health. CDR3s include the opening cysteine and the closing phenylalanine or tryptophan. D genes are given only for firm matches. Clone sizes are given selectively: once, few, many, or a class where the clone is expanded.

>TRBD2|few|TRBV5-4|TRBJ2-1
CASSLTSGGGSYNEQFF
TGTGCCAGCAGCTTGACTAGCGGGGGGGGCTCCTACAATGAGCAGTTCTTC
>-|few|TRBV5-5|TRBJ1-6
CASSPRTVSSYNSPLHF
TGTGCCAGCAGCCCCCGGACTGTGAGCTCCTATAATTCACCCCTCCACTTT
>-|few|TRBV28|TRBJ2-1
CASSLDARRQFF
TGTGCCAGCAGCCTAGACGCCCGGAGGCAGTTCTTC
>-|-|TRBV4-2|TRBJ1-1
CASSQFADRNTEAFF
TGTGCCAGCAGCCAATTTGCGGACAGGAACACTGAAGCTTTCTTT
>-|-|TRBV7-9|TRBJ2-5
CASSLALRGQRETQYF
TGTGCCAGCAGCTTAGCCCTCAGGGGCCAGAGGGAGACCCAGTACTTC
>-|few|TRBV7-2|TRBJ2-3
CASSLGVSGDTQYF
TGTGCCAGCAGCTTAGGGGTTAGCGGAGATACGCAGTATTTT
>TRBD2|few|TRBV20-1|TRBJ2-5
CSARLAGAPRETQYF
TGCAGTGCTCGGCTAGCGGGGGCCCCCCGAGAGACCCAGTACTTC
>TRBD2|-|TRBV24-1|TRBJ2-1
CATSGTSGAPREQFF
TGTGCCACCAGTGGAACTAGCGGGGCCCCGAGAGAGCAGTTCTTC
>-|few|TRBV29-1|TRBJ1-2
CSVDGEASNYGYTF
TGCAGCGTTGACGGGGAAGCTTCTAACTATGGCTACACCTTC
>-|-|TRBV29-1|TRBJ1-4
CSVFGGGEKLFF
TGCAGCGTTTTTGGGGGAGGTGAAAAACTGTTTTTT
>TRBD1|few|TRBV28|TRBJ2-1
CASSSPGTGPFNEQFF
TGTGCCAGCAGTTCCCCCGGGACAGGGCCTTTCAATGAGCAGTTCTTC
>-|-|TRBV7-9|TRBJ2-5
CASSFRDEETQYF
TGTGCCAGCTCGTTCAGGGATGAGGAGACCCAGTACTTC
>TRBD1|few|TRBV30|TRBJ1-2
CAWSRDRIYGYTF
TGTGCCTGGAGTCGGGACAGGATCTATGGCTACACCTTC
>-|once|TRBV5-1|TRBJ2-7
CASSPPGAGYYEQYF
TGCGCCAGCAGCCCCCCGGGGGCTGGATACTACGAGCAGTACTTC
>TRBD1|few|TRBV12-3/TRBV12-4|TRBJ1-2
CASKQGADGYTF
TGTGCCAGCAAACAGGGGGCGGATGGCTACACCTTC
>TRBD2|-|TRBV28|TRBJ2-2
CASSLTLAGVRAGELFF
TGTGCCAGCAGTCTTACACTAGCGGGAGTACGGGCCGGGGAGCTGTTTTTT
>TRBD2|few|TRBV27|TRBJ2-7
CASRLARGNYEQYF
TGTGCCAGCAGACTAGCGAGAGGCAACTACGAGCAGTACTTC
>-|-|TRBV29-1|TRBJ2-3
CSATRGRSTDTQYF
TGCAGCGCCACGAGGGGCAGGAGCACAGATACGCAGTATTTT
>-|once|TRBV7-9|TRBJ2-5
CASRSGQETQYF
TGTGCCAGCAGATCAGGGCAAGAGACCCAGTACTTC
>-|few|TRBV18|TRBJ1-2
CASSPERIGYTF
TGTGCCAGCTCACCGGAAAGGATCGGCTACACCTTC
>TRBD1|few|TRBV4-3|TRBJ2-7
CASSQDRGQLYEQYF
TGCGCCAGCAGCCAAGATCGGGGACAGCTCTACGAGCAGTACTTC
>-|-|TRBV28|TRBJ2-7
CASTQGRSYEQYF
TGTGCCAGCACCCAGGGACGGAGTTACGAGCAGTACTTC
>-|few|TRBV29-1|TRBJ2-7
CSVENREEGWRYEQYF
TGCAGCGTTGAAAACAGGGAAGAGGGATGGAGGTACGAGCAGTACTTC
>-|-|TRBV28|TRBJ1-1
CASSLGPLAGENTEAFF
TGTGCCAGCAGTTTAGGTCCCTTGGCAGGGGAGAACACTGAAGCTTTCTTT
>-|many|TRBV4-3|TRBJ2-3
CASSQGPRDTQYF
TGCGCCAGCAGCCAAGGGCCCAGAGATACGCAGTATTTT
>-|few|TRBV20-1|TRBJ2-2
CSARKPTEFTGELFF
TGCAGTGCCAGGAAGCCGACCGAGTTCACCGGGGAGCTGTTTTTT
>-|few|TRBV6-6|TRBJ2-2
CASRQTGNTGELFF
TGTGCCAGCCGGCAGACAGGGAACACCGGGGAGCTGTTTTTT
>-|-|TRBV4-1|TRBJ1-1
CASSQPDRNTEAFF
TGCGCCAGCAGCCAGCCCGACAGGAACACTGAAGCTTTCTTT
>-|-|TRBV7-2|TRBJ2-1
CASSFRRARLNEQFF
TGTGCCAGCAGCTTCCGCAGGGCCCGATTAAATGAGCAGTTCTTC
>TRBD2|-|TRBV7-8|TRBJ2-7
CASSILAASYEQYF
TGTGCCAGCAGCATACTAGCGGCCTCCTACGAGCAGTACTTC
>-|few|TRBV7-3|TRBJ2-1
CASSNSAYNEQFF
TGTGCCAGCAGCAATAGCGCCTACAATGAGCAGTTCTTC
>TRBD2|-|TRBV28|TRBJ2-1
CASRPGLASEQFF
TGTGCCAGCAGACCGGGACTAGCGAGCGAGCAGTTCTTC
>TRBD1|few|TRBV20-1|TRBJ2-4
CSAEDRGTQNIQYF
TGCAGTGCAGAGGACAGGGGCACTCAAAACATTCAGTACTTC
>-|few|TRBV7-9|TRBJ2-3
CASDHRDSTDRQYF
TGTGCCAGCGACCACAGGGATAGCACAGATAGGCAGTATTTT
>TRBD1|few|TRBV9|TRBJ2-5
CASSVAGQGVETQYF
TGTGCCAGCAGCGTAGCTGGACAGGGGGTAGAGACCCAGTACTTC
>-|few|TRBV19|TRBJ1-4
CASTESRDNEKLFF
TGTGCCAGTACTGAATCGAGGGACAATGAAAAACTGTTTTTT
>TRBD2|few|TRBV5-1|TRBJ2-7
CASSWTSGRTYEQYF
TGCGCCAGCAGCTGGACTAGCGGGAGAACCTACGAGCAGTACTTC
>-|-|TRBV6-2/TRBV6-3|TRBJ1-2
CASSLSSGYGYTF
TGTGCCAGCAGTCTGTCTTCGGGCTATGGCTACACCTTC
>TRBD1|-|TRBV20-1|TRBJ1-4
CSVGQGGRTNEKLFF
TGCAGTGTCGGACAGGGGGGCAGAACTAATGAAAAACTGTTTTTT
>-|few|TRBV7-8|TRBJ2-1
CASSLRDNYNEQFF
TGTGCCAGCAGCCTCCGGGACAACTACAATGAGCAGTTCTTC
>TRBD1|-|TRBV3-1|TRBJ2-7
CASSQGQGGADEQYF
TGTGCCAGCAGCCAAGGACAGGGTGGGGCAGACGAGCAGTACTTC
>TRBD1|few|TRBV7-2|TRBJ1-5
CASSGSGTATNQPQHF
TGTGCCAGCAGCGGGAGCGGGACAGCAACTAATCAGCCCCAGCATTTT
>-|-|TRBV4-2|TRBJ2-5
CASSQAGVLEETQYF
TGTGCCAGCAGCCAAGCGGGAGTTTTAGAAGAGACCCAGTACTTC
>-|-|TRBV30|TRBJ1-1
CAWRLGPNTEAFF
TGTGCCTGGAGGCTGGGACCTAACACTGAAGCTTTCTTT
>TRBD1|-|TRBV10-2|TRBJ2-5
CVSSESLTGGGETQYF
TGCGTCAGCAGTGAGTCTTTGACAGGGGGCGGGGAGACCCAGTACTTC
>-|-|TRBV19|TRBJ1-3
CASSIAQGSGNTIYF
TGTGCCAGTAGTATCGCTCAAGGATCTGGAAACACCATATATTTT
>TRBD2|few|TRBV4-1|TRBJ2-1
CASSLSPGLGGNEQFF
TGCGCCAGCAGCCTCTCCCCGGGACTAGGGGGCAATGAGCAGTTCTTC
>-|few|TRBV29-1|TRBJ2-1
CSVATAVSYNEQFF
TGCAGCGTTGCAACAGCGGTCTCCTACAATGAGCAGTTCTTC
>TRBD1|few|TRBV5-1|TRBJ1-6
CASSLTGGGNSPLHF
TGCGCCAGCAGCTTGACAGGGGGCGGAAATTCACCCCTCCACTTT
>-|-|TRBV9|TRBJ1-2
CVSSANYLVDGYTF
TGTGTCAGCAGCGCCAATTATCTGGTTGACGGCTACACCTTC